The source of this TCR beta chain is a study of graft-versus-host responses after intestinal transplantation. Lamina propria and intraepithelial lymphocytes were released by processing graft tissue. The CDR3 is made up of 14 amino acids. Germline CDR1 SQVTM, CDR2 ANQGSEA. V was cut by 6 bases and J by 4 bases, with 18 bases left in between. Only in-frame clones appear in the TCRdb table, and some are missing; sequencing was by immunoSEQ multiplex PCR. The sample contains just over 15,000 clones, 74% of which appear only once. The sample in question was ileum tissue, obtained 14 days after transplant. The chain recombines TRBV29-1 with TRBJ1-2; D is possibly TRBD1 (5 bases). The sequence was obtained from a human patient who received an intestinal transplant, so some T cells may come from the graft donor. CDR3 DNA sequence: TGCAGCGTCCGGTTCCAGGGCCCTATCTATGGCTACACCTTC. Translated: CSVRFQGPIYGYTF.